A selection of T cell receptor beta chains follows, all from one sample in a study of T cells in Graves' hyperthyroidism and ophthalmopathy. TCRdb reanalysed the multiplex PCR reads using MiXCR and keeps one entry per CDR3 protein. This table holds hundreds of thousands of distinct CDR3 sequences, about 14% found once. The sample comprised blood. All receptors come from a woman aged 50 to 60 with Graves' ophthalmopathy. CDR3s include the opening cysteine and the closing phenylalanine or tryptophan. The D gene is left open where the match is weak. Size values are once, few and many counts, or a class for expanded clones, and some rows have none.

CDR3 DNA: TGTGCCAGCAGCTTAGCTGCCCCGCCAAGGAATGAGCAGTTCTTC; CDR3 protein: CASSLAAPPRNEQFF; D gene: .; clone size: many; V gene: TRBV7-8; J gene: TRBJ2-1
CDR3 DNA: TGTGCCAGCAATTTGGACAGGGGGAACACTGAAGCTTTCTTT; CDR3 protein: CASNLDRGNTEAFF; D gene: TRBD1; clone size: many; V gene: TRBV6-2/TRBV6-3; J gene: TRBJ1-1
CDR3 DNA: TGTGCCAGCAGCTTAGCGGGGACTAGCGGGACTCTCTACAATGAGCAGTTCTTC; CDR3 protein: CASSLAGTSGTLYNEQFF; D gene: TRBD2; clone size: many; V gene: TRBV7-2; J gene: TRBJ2-1
CDR3 DNA: TGCGCCAGCAGCTTGGCCTTAGCGGCTAGCACAGATACGCAGTATTTT; CDR3 protein: CASSLALAASTDTQYF; D gene: .; clone size: many; V gene: TRBV5-1; J gene: TRBJ2-3
CDR3 DNA: TGTGCCAGCAGTGTAGCGGGCGAGCAGTTCTTC; CDR3 protein: CASSVAGEQFF; D gene: TRBD2; clone size: many; V gene: TRBV12-3/TRBV12-4; J gene: TRBJ2-1
CDR3 DNA: TGTGCCAGCAGCTCCGACAGGGATGCCGGGGAGCTGTTTTTT; CDR3 protein: CASSSDRDAGELFF; D gene: TRBD1; clone size: .; V gene: TRBV6-1; J gene: TRBJ2-2
CDR3 DNA: TGCGCCAGCAGCTCGGGACTAGCGACCCGAACGGATACGCAGTATTTT; CDR3 protein: CASSSGLATRTDTQYF; D gene: TRBD2; clone size: .; V gene: TRBV5-1; J gene: TRBJ2-3
CDR3 DNA: TGTGCCAGTACCAAACACGGAACCACCGGGGAGCTGTTTTTT; CDR3 protein: CASTKHGTTGELFF; D gene: .; clone size: many; V gene: TRBV19; J gene: TRBJ2-2
CDR3 DNA: TGTGCCACCAGTGAGGTTCGGGACAGGGGGCTTAACACCGGGGAGCTGTTTTTT; CDR3 protein: CATSEVRDRGLNTGELFF; D gene: TRBD1; clone size: .; V gene: TRBV24-1; J gene: TRBJ2-2
CDR3 DNA: TGTGCCAGCAGCCTACAGGGGACGGCCTACGAGCAGTACTTC; CDR3 protein: CASSLQGTAYEQYF; D gene: TRBD1; clone size: .; V gene: TRBV6-1; J gene: TRBJ2-7
CDR3 DNA: TGCAGCGTTGATGCCGGTGCAGGGTTGGGCGAGCAGTACTTC; CDR3 protein: CSVDAGAGLGEQYF; D gene: .; clone size: few; V gene: TRBV29-1; J gene: TRBJ2-7
CDR3 DNA: TGTGCCAATACTAAATTATGGGGGGGACAGTTGAACACTGAAGCTTTCTTT; CDR3 protein: CANTKLWGGQLNTEAFF; D gene: TRBD1; clone size: .; V gene: TRBV19; J gene: TRBJ1-1
CDR3 DNA: TGTGCCAGCAGTTACCCCGCTAGCGGGAGGGCCGCCACCGGGGAGCTGTTTTTT; CDR3 protein: CASSYPASGRAATGELFF; D gene: TRBD2; clone size: .; V gene: TRBV6-5; J gene: TRBJ2-2
CDR3 DNA: TGTGCCAGCAGTGAAGGGTTCTTCGGGGACGGGGATGAGCAGTTCTTC; CDR3 protein: CASSEGFFGDGDEQFF; D gene: .; clone size: many; V gene: TRBV6-1; J gene: TRBJ2-1
CDR3 DNA: TGTGCCTGGAGTGCCCCGGGCCGAGTCCAAGAGACCCAGTACTTC; CDR3 protein: CAWSAPGRVQETQYF; D gene: .; clone size: .; V gene: TRBV30; J gene: TRBJ2-5
CDR3 DNA: TGTGCCAGCAGCCCCACCCTAGCGGACACAGATACGCAGTATTTT; CDR3 protein: CASSPTLADTDTQYF; D gene: TRBD2; clone size: .; V gene: TRBV7-9; J gene: TRBJ2-3
CDR3 DNA: TGTGCCAGCTCACCACTGGGGACAGCCGAAAATGAGCAGTTCTTC; CDR3 protein: CASSPLGTAENEQFF; D gene: TRBD1; clone size: many; V gene: TRBV18; J gene: TRBJ2-1
CDR3 DNA: TGTGCCCCCCGGGACACCACTGAAGCTTTCTTT; CDR3 protein: CAPRDTTEAFF; D gene: .; clone size: few; V gene: TRBV27; J gene: TRBJ1-1
CDR3 DNA: TGTGCCAGCAGTTTTTCAGGGGTTAACTATGGCTACACCTTC; CDR3 protein: CASSFSGVNYGYTF; D gene: .; clone size: many; V gene: TRBV12-3/TRBV12-4; J gene: TRBJ1-2
CDR3 DNA: TGTGCCAGCCTCACCGCGGGGGTCACAGATACGCAGTATTTT; CDR3 protein: CASLTAGVTDTQYF; D gene: TRBD2; clone size: many; V gene: TRBV5-4; J gene: TRBJ2-3
CDR3 DNA: TGTGCCAGCAGCAGAAGGACAGGGTCATTGGGCAATCAGCCCCAGCATTTT; CDR3 protein: CASSRRTGSLGNQPQHF; D gene: TRBD1; clone size: few; V gene: TRBV9; J gene: TRBJ1-5
CDR3 DNA: TGTGCCTGGAGTCACTGGGCGGACTATGGCTACACCTTC; CDR3 protein: CAWSHWADYGYTF; D gene: .; clone size: many; V gene: TRBV30; J gene: TRBJ1-2
CDR3 DNA: TGTGCCAGCAGTGAAATGGGGCAGGTTCTGCCTGAGCAGTTCTTC; CDR3 protein: CASSEMGQVLPEQFF; D gene: .; clone size: few; V gene: TRBV6-1; J gene: TRBJ2-1
CDR3 DNA: TGTGCCAGCACCCATAGGACAGGTTCCTACAATGAGCAGTTCTTC; CDR3 protein: CASTHRTGSYNEQFF; D gene: TRBD1; clone size: .; V gene: TRBV5-6; J gene: TRBJ2-1
CDR3 DNA: TGTGCCAGCAGTTTGGGAAGTTGGAATCAGCCCCAGCATTTT; CDR3 protein: CASSLGSWNQPQHF; D gene: .; clone size: many; V gene: TRBV27; J gene: TRBJ1-5
CDR3 DNA: TGTGCCAGCAGCTTCCAGGGCACAAACCAGCCCCAGCATTTT; CDR3 protein: CASSFQGTNQPQHF; D gene: .; clone size: many; V gene: TRBV7-9; J gene: TRBJ1-5
CDR3 DNA: TGTGCCAGCAGCCAAGACTTAATCGTCAGCTCCTACAATGAGCAGTTCTTC; CDR3 protein: CASSQDLIVSSYNEQFF; D gene: .; clone size: many; V gene: TRBV3-1; J gene: TRBJ2-1
CDR3 DNA: TGTGCCAGTAGCGAAACAGGGTCAGCGCGCTACACCTTC; CDR3 protein: CASSETGSARYTF; D gene: .; clone size: .; V gene: TRBV19; J gene: TRBJ1-2
CDR3 DNA: TGTGCCAGCAGCCCAGTACAGGGGGTACCCCTTAGCAATGAGCAGTTCTTC; CDR3 protein: CASSPVQGVPLSNEQFF; D gene: TRBD1; clone size: .; V gene: TRBV7-9; J gene: TRBJ2-1
CDR3 DNA: TGTGCCAGCATCGAAACGGGACGCCCGGCCGGGGAGCTGTTTTTT; CDR3 protein: CASIETGRPAGELFF; D gene: .; clone size: few; V gene: TRBV12-3/TRBV12-4; J gene: TRBJ2-2
CDR3 DNA: TGTGCCAGCAGCCAAGGGGGGACGAGCTCCTACAATGAGCAGTTCTTC; CDR3 protein: CASSQGGTSSYNEQFF; D gene: .; clone size: many; V gene: TRBV3-1; J gene: TRBJ2-1
CDR3 DNA: TGTGCCAGTACTGGACAGGCCGCTGGGGGGAACAAAAACATTCAGTACTTC; CDR3 protein: CASTGQAAGGNKNIQYF; D gene: .; clone size: .; V gene: TRBV19; J gene: TRBJ2-4